This entry lists 22 T cell receptor beta chains sequenced from one sample in a study of cytomegalovirus exposure and HLA in healthy donors. The PCR was carried out with 60 Vbeta primers and 13 Jbeta primers. Some clones are missing from TCRdb's copy, which holds only in-frame ones; the method was immunoSEQ multiplex PCR. This sample has under 150,000 clones, with roughly 82% found just once. The sequencing input was PBMCs. These receptors came from a male donor in good health and CMV-seropositive.

The chain employs TRBV5-1 and TRBJ1-4; 7 nucleotides agree with TRBD1. Germline V lookup: CDR1 SGHRS, CDR2 YFSETQ. V shed 3 bases, J shed 5 bases, and the junction held 4 bases outside the gene matches. The length of the CDR3 is 14 residues. The CDR3 sequence: CASSSTGLNEKLFF. CDR3 coding DNA: TGCGCCAGCAGCTCGACAGGGTTGAATGAAAAACTGTTTTTT.

J is TRBJ2-2 and V is TRBV6-5, with D perhaps TRBD2 (6 bases). V dropped 4 bases and J dropped 6 bases, with 15 bases sitting between them. Germline values: CDR1 MNHEY, CDR2 SVGAGI. The CDR3 contains 15 residues. In nucleotides, the CDR3 is TGTGCCAGCAGTTCCCCGGGAGTCCGGTCCGGGGAGCTGTTTTTT. Encoded protein: CASSSPGVRSGELFF.

This clone was counted a few times. This chain links TRBV6-5 with TRBJ2-1; no clear D. This CDR3 comprises 13 residues. Trimming cost V 2 bases and J 4 bases, with 6 bases left between them. The germline V gene has CDR1 MNHEY and CDR2 SVGAGI. CDR3 loop: CASSYRDYNEQFF. DNA for the CDR3: TGTGCCAGCAGTTACCGCGATTACAATGAGCAGTTCTTC.

This chain joins TRBV19 and TRBJ2-1, with TRBD2 matching 12 bases. V lost 11 bases to trimming and J lost 7 bases; unmatched junction nucleotides: 3. This CDR3 has 12 residues. CDR1 is LNHDA and CDR2 is SQIVND in the germline V gene (reference sequence). CDR3 residues: CAAGTSGNEQFF. The DNA for the CDR3 is TGTGCCGCCGGGACTAGCGGGAATGAGCAGTTCTTC.

The chain uses TRBV27 and TRBJ2-1; D gene uncertain. V lost 4 bases, J lost 4 bases, and 11 bases lay in between. This CDR3 contains 14 residues. Germline loops: CDR1 MNHEY, CDR2 SMNVEV (reference sequence). In DNA form, the CDR3 reads TGTGCCAGCAGTTCAATCCGCGGTTACAATGAGCAGTTCTTC. Translating it yields CASSSIRGYNEQFF.

The genes are TRBV4-3 and TRBJ2-7; 8 bases are shared with TRBD2. V dropped 0 bases and J dropped 7; count of bases not matched to a gene: 14. The V gene's germline CDR1 is LGHNA and CDR2 YSLEER. The CDR3 has 17 amino acids. In DNA, the CDR3 is TGCGCCAGCAGCCAAGAAAGGGTCAGGCTAGCGGGCGGAGAGCAGTACTTC. Translating gives CASSQERVRLAGGEQYF.

The rearrangement joins TRBV7-9 to TRBJ1-4; 9 positions agree with TRBD1. Germline CDR1 and CDR2: SEHNR and FQNEAQ (reference sequence). This CDR3 contains 17 residues. V dropped 0 bases and J dropped 8; count of bases not matched to a gene: 10. The CDR3 region has the DNA TGTGCCAGCAGCTTAGCCTACCGGACAGGGGAGCACGAAAAACTGTTTTTT. Its translation is CASSLAYRTGEHEKLFF.

CDR3 sequence: CASSLVMAQNEKLFF. CDR3 coding DNA: TGTGCCAGCAGCTTAGTTATGGCACAGAATGAAAAACTGTTTTTT. The chain joins TRBV7-9 to TRBJ1-4; D unresolved. The CDR3 covers 15 residues. Germline CDR1 reads SEHNR; CDR2 reads FQNEAQ (reference sequence). With 1 base removed from V and 5 bases from J, the gap between germline ends came to 11 bases.

The rearrangement joins TRBV5-4 to TRBJ1-2; 7 nucleotides line up with TRBD1. V shed 0 bases and J 4 bases; nucleotides not matched to a gene: 0. Germline assignment: CDR1 SGHNT and CDR2 YYREEE (reference sequence). The CDR3 spans 13 residues. The CDR3 protein is CASSLAGGYGYTF. CDR3 bases: TGTGCCAGCAGCTTGGCAGGGGGCTATGGCTACACCTTC.

J is TRBJ1-1 and V is TRBV30; D unresolved. CDR1 and CDR2 (germline): GTSNPN, SVGIG (reference sequence). Between the trimmed V and J ends, which lost 0 bases and 9 bases, there was a span of 8 bases. CDR3 length: 11 residues. DNA of the CDR3: TGTGCCTGGAGTGTCCGGGAGCAAGCTTTCTTT. Translating gives CAWSVREQAFF.

The chain carries TRBV6-5 and TRBJ1-2; 7 bases agree with TRBD1. The V gene end was trimmed by 2 bases and the J gene end by 6 bases; junction bases not matched to a gene: 9. CDR3 length equals 15 residues. The V gene's germline CDR1 is MNHEY and CDR2 SVGAGI. CDR3 sequence (DNA): TGTGCCAGCAGTTACGCGAGGACAGGCAAGGATGGCTACACCTTC. This encodes CASSYARTGKDGYTF.

The chain combines TRBV7-2 with TRBJ1-1; 11 bases map to TRBD1. Germline V lookup: CDR1 SGHTA, CDR2 FQGNSA. The CDR3 is 14 amino acids. J gave up 8 bases and V 5 bases, and 7 bases lay outside the gene matches. CDR3 in amino acids: CASSPGTGGSEAFF. The CDR3 nucleotides are TGTGCCAGCAGCCCTGGGACAGGGGGTTCCGAAGCTTTCTTT.

V and J are TRBV11-2 and TRBJ1-2; 7 nucleotides match TRBD1. This CDR3 is 15 amino acids long. Trimming cost V 1 base and J 7 bases; bases outside gene matches: 9. Germline CDR1 reads SGHAT; CDR2 reads FQNNGV. CDR3 bases: TGTGCCAGCAGCTTAGGTCCCAAGGGGGCTCGTGGCTACACCTTC. The encoded protein is CASSLGPKGARGYTF.

This clone was seen a few times. The genes are TRBV5-8 and TRBJ1-5; 8 nucleotides agree with TRBD1. CDR1 is SGHTS and CDR2 is YDEGEE in the germline V gene. V was clipped by 4 bases and J by 4 bases; unmatched bases: 7. The CDR3 loop spans 15 amino acids. The CDR3 coding sequence is TGTGCCAGCAGCCATACCGGACAGGGTAATCAGCCCCAGCATTTT. This gives the protein CASSHTGQGNQPQHF. Full variable domain (outside the CDR3, taken from reference TRBV5-8 and TRBJ1-5): EAGVTQSPTHLIKTRGQQATLRCSPISGHTSVYWYQQALGLGLQFLLWYDEGEERNRGNFPPRFSGRQFPNYSSELNVNALELEDSALYLCASSHTGQGNQPQHFGDGTRLSIL.

This chain links TRBV11-2 with TRBJ2-2, with 14 bases aligning to TRBD2. V lost 8 bases to trimming and J lost 6 bases; unmatched junction nucleotides: 5. This CDR3 has 15 residues. Germline V gives CDR1 SGHAT, CDR2 FQNNGV. The DNA of the CDR3 is TGTGCCAGCGGACTAGCGGGAGGTCGGGCCGGGGAGCTGTTTTTT. Translating gives CASGLAGGRAGELFF.

The chain has TRBV27 and TRBJ2-7; D is possibly TRBD1 (5 bases). The CDR3 is 14 residues long. Germline-derived CDR1 and CDR2 are MNHEY and SMNVEV (reference sequence). The V end lost 6 bases, the J end lost 5 bases, and 17 bases lay between the germline ends. CDR3 protein: CASRQGYDRNEQYF. In DNA form, the CDR3 reads TGTGCCAGCAGGCAGGGTTATGATCGAAACGAGCAGTACTTC.

The chain links TRBV6-5 to TRBJ2-1; 10 nucleotides agree with TRBD2. With 7 bases clipped from V and 10 bases from J, the junction kept 10 bases outside the gene matches. The germline V gene has CDR1 MNHEY and CDR2 SVGAGI. The CDR3 totals 14 residues. CDR3 sequence reads: CASIRAGGQGEQFF. The CDR3 nucleotides are TGTGCCAGCATTAGAGCGGGAGGGCAGGGAGAGCAGTTCTTC.

The genes are TRBV9 and TRBJ2-7, with 10 bases fitting TRBD2. Germline-derived CDR1 and CDR2 are SGDLS and YYNGEE. The CDR3 loop spans 17 amino acids. Trimming at V came to 4 bases and at J to 5 bases, leaving 15 bases not matched to a gene. The CDR3 sequence: CASSPGSGRAGTHEQYF. CDR3 bases: TGTGCCAGCAGCCCGGGGAGCGGGAGGGCCGGGACCCACGAGCAGTACTTC.

V and J are TRBV6-5 and TRBJ1-1; TRBD1 matches 8 bases. J was trimmed by 4 bases and V by 4 bases; bases with no gene match: 8. The CDR3 consists of 15 residues. CDR1 MNHEY and CDR2 SVGAGI come from the germline V gene. CDR3 in DNA: TGTGCCAGCAGTTCGCAGGGGGCGAAGGGCACTGAAGCTTTCTTT. This encodes CASSSQGAKGTEAFF.

V and J are TRBV4-2 and TRBJ2-5; D perhaps matches TRBD2 (5 bases). V was trimmed by 0 bases and J by 4 bases, leaving 9 bases between them. The CDR3 runs 14 residues. Germline CDR1 LGHNA, CDR2 YNFKEQ. Here the CDR3 reads CASSQDRAGETQYF. CDR3 nucleotides: TGTGCCAGCAGCCAAGATCGGGCGGGAGAGACCCAGTACTTC.

The V call is TRBV30, the J call TRBJ2-6; D might be TRBD2 (5 bases). The CDR3 runs to 14 residues. Germline-derived CDR1 and CDR2 are GTSNPN and SVGIG (reference sequence). With 8 bases removed from V and 4 bases from J, the gap between germline ends came to 15 bases. This CDR3 is CATQVGAGANVLTF. Written as DNA, the CDR3 is TGTGCCACCCAAGTGGGAGCGGGGGCCAACGTCCTGACTTTC.

Only a few counts were recorded for this clone. V is TRBV29-1 and J is TRBJ2-1; TRBD1 might be the D (6 bases). The germline V gene has CDR1 SQVTM and CDR2 ANQGSEA. This CDR3 spans 12 amino acids. Trimming took 8 bases from V and 5 from J, leaving 13 bases between them. The CDR3 DNA follows: TGCAGCTGTACGCAGGGGAACAATGAGCAGTTCTTC. Translating gives CSCTQGNNEQFF.